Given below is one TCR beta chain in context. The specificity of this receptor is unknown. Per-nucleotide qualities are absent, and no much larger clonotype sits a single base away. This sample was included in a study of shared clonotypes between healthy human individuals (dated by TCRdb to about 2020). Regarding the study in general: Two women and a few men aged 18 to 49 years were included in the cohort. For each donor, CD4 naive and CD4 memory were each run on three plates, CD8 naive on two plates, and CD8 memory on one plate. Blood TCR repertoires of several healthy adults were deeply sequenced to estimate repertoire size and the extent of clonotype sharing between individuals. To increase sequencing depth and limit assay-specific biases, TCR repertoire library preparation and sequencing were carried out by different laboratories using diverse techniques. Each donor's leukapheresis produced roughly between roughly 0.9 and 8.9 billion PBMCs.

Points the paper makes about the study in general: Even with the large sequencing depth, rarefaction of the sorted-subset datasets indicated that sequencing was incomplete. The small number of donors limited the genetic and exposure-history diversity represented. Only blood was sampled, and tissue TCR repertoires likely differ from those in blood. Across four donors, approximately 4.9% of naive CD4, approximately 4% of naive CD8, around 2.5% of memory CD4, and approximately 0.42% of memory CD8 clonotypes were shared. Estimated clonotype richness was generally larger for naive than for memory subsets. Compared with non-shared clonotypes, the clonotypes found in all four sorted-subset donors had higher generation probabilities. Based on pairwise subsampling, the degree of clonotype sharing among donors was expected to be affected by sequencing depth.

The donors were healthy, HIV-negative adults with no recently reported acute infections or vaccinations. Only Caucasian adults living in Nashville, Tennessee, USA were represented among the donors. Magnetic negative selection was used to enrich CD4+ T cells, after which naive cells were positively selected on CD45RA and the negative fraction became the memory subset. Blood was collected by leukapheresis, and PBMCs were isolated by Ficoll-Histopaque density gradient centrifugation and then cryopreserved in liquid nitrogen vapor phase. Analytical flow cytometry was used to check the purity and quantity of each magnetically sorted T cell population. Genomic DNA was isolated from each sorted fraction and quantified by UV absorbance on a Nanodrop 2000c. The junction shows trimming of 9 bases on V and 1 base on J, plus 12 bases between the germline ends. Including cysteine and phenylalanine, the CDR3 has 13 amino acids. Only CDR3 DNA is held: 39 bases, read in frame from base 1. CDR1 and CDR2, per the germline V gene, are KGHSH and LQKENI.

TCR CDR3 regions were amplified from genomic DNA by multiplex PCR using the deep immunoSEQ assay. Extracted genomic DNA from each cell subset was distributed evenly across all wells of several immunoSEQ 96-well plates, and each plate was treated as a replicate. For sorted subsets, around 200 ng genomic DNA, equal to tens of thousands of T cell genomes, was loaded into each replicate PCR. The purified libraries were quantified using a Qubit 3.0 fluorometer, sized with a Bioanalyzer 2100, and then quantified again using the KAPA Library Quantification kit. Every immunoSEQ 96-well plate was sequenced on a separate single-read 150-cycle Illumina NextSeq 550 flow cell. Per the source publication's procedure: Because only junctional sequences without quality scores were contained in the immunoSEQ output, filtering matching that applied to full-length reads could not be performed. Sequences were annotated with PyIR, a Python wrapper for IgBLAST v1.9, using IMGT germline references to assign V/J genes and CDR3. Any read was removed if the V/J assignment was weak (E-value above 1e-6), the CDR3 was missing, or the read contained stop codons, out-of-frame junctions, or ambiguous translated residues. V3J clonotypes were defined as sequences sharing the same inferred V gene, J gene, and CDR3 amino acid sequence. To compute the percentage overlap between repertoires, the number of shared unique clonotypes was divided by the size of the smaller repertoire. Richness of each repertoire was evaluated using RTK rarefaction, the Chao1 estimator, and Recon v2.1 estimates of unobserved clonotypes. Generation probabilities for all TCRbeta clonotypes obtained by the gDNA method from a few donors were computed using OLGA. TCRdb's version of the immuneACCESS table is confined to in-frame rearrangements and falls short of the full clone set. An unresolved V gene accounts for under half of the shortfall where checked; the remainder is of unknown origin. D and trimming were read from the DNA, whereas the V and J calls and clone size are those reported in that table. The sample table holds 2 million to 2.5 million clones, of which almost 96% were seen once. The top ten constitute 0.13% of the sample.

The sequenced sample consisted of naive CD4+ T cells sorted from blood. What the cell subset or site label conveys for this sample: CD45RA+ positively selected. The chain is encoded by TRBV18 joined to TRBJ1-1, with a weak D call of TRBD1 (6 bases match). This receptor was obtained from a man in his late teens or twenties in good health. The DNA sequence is TGTGCCAGTCATAAGGGACAGAACACTGAAGCTTTCTTT. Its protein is CASHKGQNTEAFF.